These 27 T cell receptor beta chains share one sample of origin, sequenced in a study of T cell responses to AZD1222 COVID-19 vaccine listed by TCRdb under 2021. Interpreted using the paper, the time point label stands for: baseline before first vaccination. The sample's treatment or condition label is to be understood as: meningococcal conjugate vaccine given as trial control. Receptor libraries were prepared by the immunoSEQ multiplex PCR assay. As stored in TCRdb, this immuneACCESS dataset retains in-frame rearrangements with V and J assigned. A fraction of the clones does not appear; measured against another copy, unresolved V genes explain less than half of the discrepancy, and the remainder lacks a known reason. The table for this sample lists some 120,000 clones; about 88% of them were counted only once. In total, the top ten clones hold roughly a sixth of the sample. Sequences were derived from peripheral blood, sampled on day 0 of MenACWY control vaccination. The receptor set was obtained from an adult in good health.

The V and J genes are TRBV10-1 and TRBJ2-2, with D hard to call. The length of the CDR3 is 13 residues. V shed 5 bases and J shed 5 bases, with 9 bases lying between them. Germline CDR1 and CDR2: WNHNN and SYGVQD (reference sequence). This CDR3 reads CASSLGTTGELFF. For the CDR3, the DNA is TGCGCCAGCAGTTTAGGCACAACCGGGGAGCTGTTTTTT.

CDR3 region: CASSWGGPNTGELFF. The CDR3, as DNA: TGTGCCAGCAGCTGGGGAGGCCCGAACACCGGGGAGCTGTTTTTT. The chain employs TRBV5-4 and TRBJ2-2; a possible D gene is TRBD2 (6 bases). Trimming took off 3 bases at V and 0 bases at J, with 9 bases between the two ends. From germline, CDR1 is SGHNT and CDR2 YYREEE (reference sequence). The CDR3 consists of 15 residues.

The gene calls are TRBV4-2 and TRBJ2-3; D is possibly TRBD1 (5 bases). Trimming left V 3 bases short and J 4 bases short, with 17 bases between. The germline V gene encodes CDR1 LGHNA and CDR2 YNFKEQ. The CDR3 covers 16 residues. The CDR3 loop is CASSHRTAQGPDTQYF. The CDR3 region has the DNA TGTGCCAGCAGCCATCGAACGGCCCAGGGCCCAGATACGCAGTATTTT.

V usage is TRBV18 and J usage is TRBJ2-7; D is perhaps TRBD2 (6 bases). This CDR3 spans 15 amino acids. Germline V gene lookup returns CDR1 KGHSH and CDR2 LQKENI. Trimming stripped 3 bases from V and 6 bases from J, with 18 bases between. The CDR3 here is CASSPLRGEGLEQYF. In DNA, the CDR3 is TGTGCCAGCTCACCCCTTCGCGGGGAAGGGCTCGAGCAGTACTTC.

This sequence joins TRBV28 and TRBJ2-3, with 10 positions matching TRBD2. Germline V CDR1 and CDR2: MDHEN, SYDVKM. Trimming at V came to 6 bases and at J to 3 bases, leaving 15 bases not matched to a gene. There are 18 residues in the CDR3. The CDR3 DNA sequence: TGTGCCAGCAGCAAGCTCGAAGGACTAGCGGTTTTTACAGATACGCAGTATTTT. Protein sequence: CASSKLEGLAVFTDTQYF.

This clone was counted once. V and J are TRBV19 and TRBJ2-1, with TRBD2 matching 10 bases. The CDR3 is 15 amino acids. Per germline, CDR1 LNHDA and CDR2 SQIVND (reference sequence). V lost 5 bases and J lost 3; bases outside the gene matches: 4. CDR3 loop: CASSSKRGGYNEQFF. The CDR3 DNA is TGTGCCAGTAGTTCCAAGCGGGGGGGCTACAATGAGCAGTTCTTC.

This chain uses TRBV5-6 with TRBJ1-5; a possible D gene is TRBD1 (5 bases). This CDR3 contains 16 residues. The V gene's germline CDR1 is SGHDT and CDR2 YYEEEE. The V end was cut by 2 bases, the J end by 4 bases, with 16 bases between. In DNA, the CDR3 is TGTGCCAGCAGCTTCTTTTCAGGGAGGTGGAATCAGCCCCAGCATTTT. Amino acid sequence: CASSFFSGRWNQPQHF. The full variable domain, completed using reference TRBV5-6 and TRBJ1-5, is DAGVTQSPTHLIKTRGQQVTLRCSPKSGHDTVSWYQQALGQGPQFIFQYYEEEERQRGNFPDRFSGHQFPNYSSELNVNALLLGDSALYLCASSFFSGRWNQPQHFGDGTRLSIL.

This chain uses TRBV2 with TRBJ2-1; D gene unclear. In germline, CDR1 is SNHLY, CDR2 FYNNEI. Trimming left V 4 bases short and J 0 bases short, with 13 bases between. This CDR3 is built from 16 residues. The CDR3 spells CASSGPGLSSYNEQFF. CDR3 DNA sequence: TGTGCCAGCAGTGGGCCCGGGCTAAGCTCCTACAATGAGCAGTTCTTC.

The chain has TRBV7-9 and TRBJ2-5; no clear D. This CDR3 region has 15 residues. V was cut by 0 bases and J by 5 bases, with 13 bases left in between. Germline V gene lookup returns CDR1 SEHNR and CDR2 FQNEAQ (reference sequence). CDR3 DNA: TGTGCCAGCAGCTTAGCAGGGAAGCAAGGGGAGACCCAGTACTTC. This encodes CASSLAGKQGETQYF.

This sequence joins TRBV3-1 (or the pseudogene TRBV3-2) and TRBJ2-3; D call uncertain. Germline V lookup: CDR1 LGHDT, CDR2 YNNKEL (reference sequence). V was trimmed by 1 base and J by 4 bases, leaving 6 bases between them. The CDR3 is 13 amino acids. Here the CDR3 reads CASSQGRPDTQYF. The CDR3 DNA is TGTGCCAGCAGCCAAGGGCGTCCAGATACGCAGTATTTT.

The sample holds a few counts of this clone. The gene calls are TRBV27 and TRBJ1-1; tentatively, D is TRBD1 (5 bases). V shed 7 bases and J shed 0 bases, with 15 bases lying between them. Germline V gene lookup returns CDR1 MNHEY and CDR2 SMNVEV (reference sequence). The CDR3 totals 15 residues. CDR3 sequence: CASKRPGIMNTEAFF. The DNA of the CDR3 is TGTGCCAGCAAGCGGCCAGGGATTATGAACACTGAAGCTTTCTTT.

This chain links TRBV13 with TRBJ2-1, with D perhaps TRBD2 (5 bases). Trimming stripped 5 bases from V and 11 bases from J, with 13 bases between. The CDR3 loop spans 12 amino acids. CDR1 and CDR2 from the germline V gene are PRHDT and FYEKMQ (reference sequence). DNA for the CDR3: TGTGCCAGCAGCGGTAGCGTCCCTCAGCAGTTCTTC. Protein: CASSGSVPQQFF.

The chain uses TRBV4-1 and TRBJ1-5; TRBD1 matches 9 bases. CDR3 length: 15 residues. Per the germline V gene, CDR1 is MGHRA and CDR2 is YSYEKL. The trim removed 3 bases at V and 5 bases at J, leaving 5 bases unmatched. The CDR3 is CASSHRTGEYQPQHF. CDR3 nucleotides: TGCGCCAGCAGCCACCGGACAGGGGAATATCAGCCCCAGCATTTT.

The V gene is TRBV7-9, the J gene TRBJ2-7, with 9 bases identical to TRBD1. Trimming cost V 5 bases and J 3 bases; bases outside gene matches: 5. The V gene's germline CDR1 is SEHNR and CDR2 FQNEAQ (reference sequence). The CDR3 runs to 14 residues. CDR3 residues: CASSTRDRVYEQYF. CDR3 bases: TGTGCCAGCAGCACCCGGGACAGGGTCTACGAGCAGTACTTC.

The genes are TRBV7-2 and TRBJ2-5; D possibly corresponds to TRBD1 (6 bases). The CDR3 totals 14 residues. The germline CDR1 and CDR2 sequences are SGHTA and FQGNSA. V gave up 6 bases and J gave up 1 base, with 12 bases separating them. CDR3 residues: CASRMDSSQETQYF. The CDR3 DNA follows: TGTGCCAGCAGGATGGACAGCTCCCAAGAGACCCAGTACTTC. The variable domain in full, with the rest retrieved from reference TRBV7-2 and TRBJ2-5, is GAGVSQSPSNKVTEKGKDVELRCDPISGHTALYWYRQSLGQGLEFLIYFQGNSAPDKSGLPSDRFSAERTGGSVSTLTIQRTQQEDSAVYLCASRMDSSQETQYFGPGTRLLVL.

The chain is built from TRBV7-9 and TRBJ2-2, with D uncertain. Germline V gene sequence: CDR1 SEHNR, CDR2 FQNEAQ (reference sequence). CDR3 length equals 10 residues. V lost 4 bases and J 6 bases, leaving 0 bases between the germline ends. For the CDR3, the DNA is TGTGCCAGCAGCTCCGGGGAGCTGTTTTTT. Translating gives CASSSGELFF.

The CDR3: CASSLGAGTFLREAFF. CDR3 DNA sequence: TGTGCCAGCAGCTTAGGTGCCGGGACCTTCTTACGTGAAGCTTTCTTT. The chain links TRBV7-6 to TRBJ1-1, with TRBD1 as a possible D gene (5 bases). Per germline, CDR1 SGHVS and CDR2 FNYEAQ. This CDR3 is 16 amino acids long. Trimming removed 1 base from V and 7 bases from J, with 19 bases in between.

The gene calls are TRBV29-1 and TRBJ1-2; possibly TRBD1 for D (6 bases). Germline loops: CDR1 SQVTM, CDR2 ANQGSEA. V lost 2 bases and J 8 bases, leaving 21 bases between the germline ends. This CDR3 has 15 residues. The CDR3 reads CSVENTPAGDEGYTF. CDR3 coding DNA: TGCAGCGTTGAAAACACACCTGCAGGGGACGAGGGCTACACCTTC.

The rearrangement joins TRBV2 to TRBJ1-3, with 7 bases that match TRBD1. Germline CDR1 is SNHLY and CDR2 is FYNNEI. After removal of 5 bases from V and 3 bases from J, the junction contained 1 base not matched to a gene. This CDR3 has 13 residues. The CDR3 sequence is CASSRDSGNTIYF. CDR3 DNA sequence: TGTGCCAGCAGTCGGGACAGTGGAAACACCATATATTTT.

The gene calls are TRBV7-6 and TRBJ1-4, with no clear D. Germline CDR1 reads SGHVS; CDR2 reads FNYEAQ. The CDR3 runs to 18 residues. V was pared by 1 base and J by 0 bases, with 15 bases between. The CDR3 sequence: CASSLVQDLRATNEKLFF. In nucleotides, the CDR3 is TGTGCCAGCAGCTTAGTCCAGGACCTAAGGGCAACTAATGAAAAACTGTTTTTT.

The V call is TRBV13, the J call TRBJ1-4; 7 positions match TRBD1. V was clipped by 4 bases and J by 5 bases; unmatched bases: 7. Germline values: CDR1 PRHDT, CDR2 FYEKMQ (reference sequence). The CDR3 runs 15 residues. CDR3 in amino acids: CASSSMGTVNEKLFF. CDR3 in DNA: TGTGCCAGCAGCTCAATGGGGACAGTCAATGAAAAACTGTTTTTT.

The chain combines TRBV9 with TRBJ1-2, with D possibly matching TRBD1 (5 bases). There are 13 residues in the CDR3. The V end was cut by 2 bases, the J end by 6 bases, with 11 bases between. Germline values: CDR1 SGDLS, CDR2 YYNGEE. CDR3 protein: CASSVSVGHGYTF. CDR3 in DNA: TGTGCCAGCAGCGTTTCTGTGGGGCATGGCTACACCTTC.

The rearrangement joins TRBV3-1 (or the pseudogene TRBV3-2) to TRBJ2-3; D is unclear. V lost 1 base and J lost 0, with 11 bases in between. The CDR3 loop spans 16 amino acids. Germline V gene data show CDR1 as LGHDT and CDR2 as YNNKEL (reference sequence). CDR3 residues: CASSQGPVPSTDTQYF. As DNA, the CDR3 is TGTGCCAGCAGCCAAGGTCCAGTTCCTAGCACAGATACGCAGTATTTT.

This clone was seen a single time. The rearrangement links TRBV30 to TRBJ2-3; TRBD2 aligns across 12 bases. Germline V gene sequence: CDR1 GTSNPN, CDR2 SVGIG (reference sequence). V gave up 2 bases and J gave up 6 bases; unmatched junction bases: 6. This CDR3 is built from 15 residues. DNA for the CDR3: TGTGCCTGGAGTCCACTAGCGGGAGGTAGGGATACGCAGTATTTT. Residues: CAWSPLAGGRDTQYF.

In regard to this clone: At the DNA level, this CDR3 is encoded by other sequences in the same sample as well. The rearrangement uses TRBV9 and TRBJ2-3; D is perhaps TRBD2 (5 bases). CDR3 size: 13 residues. CDR1 is SGDLS, CDR2 YYNGEE, per germline. The ends were cut back, 0 bases at V and 3 bases at J, with 5 bases in the middle. CDR3 DNA: TGTGCCAGCAGCGTAGGAGGGACAGATACGCAGTATTTT. Protein sequence: CASSVGGTDTQYF.

This chain links TRBV10-3 with TRBJ2-7, with 11 bases aligning to TRBD2. Germline loops: CDR1 ENHRY, CDR2 SYGVKD. This CDR3 is 13 amino acids long. The junction had 7 bases not matched to a gene; V was cut back by 9 bases and J by 6 bases. CDR3 nucleotide sequence: TGTGCCATACTAGCGGGAGAAACCCTCGAGCAGTACTTC. It yields the protein CAILAGETLEQYF.

The chain couples TRBV5-4 to TRBJ2-1, with 8 bases aligning to TRBD1. The ends lost 4 bases at V and 3 bases at J; junction bases unmatched: 6. Germline V gene lookup returns CDR1 SGHNT and CDR2 YYREEE (reference sequence). The length of the CDR3 is 15 residues. The CDR3 sequence is CASSPLGTGYNEQFF. The CDR3 region has the DNA TGTGCCAGCAGCCCCCTGGGGACAGGCTACAATGAGCAGTTCTTC.